These 2 T cell receptor beta chains came from one sample sequenced in a study of shared clonotypes between healthy human individuals. Terminally differentiated effector memory CD45RA+ cells were left out of the naive CD8 fraction, which was CD45RO-negative and positively selected for CCR7. Assay used: immunoSEQ multiplex PCR; TCRdb lists only in-frame clones, some missing. The table has 700,000 to 950,000 clones, approximately 97% seen once. The sample comprised naive CD8+ T cells sorted from blood. The receptors stem from a man aged 30-40 years in good health.

This clone was found once. The genes are TRBV10-3 and TRBJ2-1, with 10 bases fitting TRBD2. CDR3 size: 17 residues. CDR1 and CDR2 from the germline V gene are ENHRY and SYGVKD. V trimming: 0 bases; J trimming: 4 bases; junction bases outside the gene matches: 6. CDR3 amino acids: CAISESLAGELYNEQFF. Written as DNA, the CDR3 is TGTGCCATCAGTGAGTCCCTAGCGGGAGAACTATACAATGAGCAGTTCTTC.

The chain is built from TRBV13 and TRBJ2-3; 10 nucleotides agree with TRBD1. CDR1 and CDR2 (germline): PRHDT, FYEKMQ (reference sequence). CDR3 size: 14 residues. With V trimmed by 6 bases and J by 6 bases, 6 bases remained unmatched. The CDR3 nucleotides read TGTGCCAGCAGAACCGGGACAGGGGTCGATACGCAGTATTTT. Amino acids: CASRTGTGVDTQYF.